The rows below give T cell receptor beta chains drawn from one sample of a study of CD8+ T cells in alopecia areata. TCRdb keeps only in-frame clones here, not all; method: immunoSEQ multiplex PCR. The sample shows some 150,000 clones, under 60% of them seen only once. The sequencing here drew on CD8+ T cells sorted from blood, taken at week 0. These receptors originate from a human donor with alopecia areata. Both conserved end residues are part of each CDR3. The D gene is left open where the match is weak. Expanded clones get a size class; other rows say once, few or many, or leave the size out.

d_gene	v_gene	j_gene	abundance	CDR3nt	CDR3aa
NA	TRBV29-1	TRBJ2-2	NA	TGCAGCGTTGGACCCGATACCGGGGAGCTGTTTTTT	CSVGPDTGELFF
NA	TRBV30	TRBJ1-2	NA	TGTGCCTGGAGAAATGGGACGGGAGGCTACACCTTC	CAWRNGTGGYTF
TRBD1	TRBV4-3	TRBJ1-2	NA	TGCGCCAGCAGCCAAGATGAGCAGGGGGAATACTATGGCTACACCTTC	CASSQDEQGEYYGYTF
NA	TRBV2	TRBJ2-1	NA	TGTGCCAGCAGTGATGGGGGCCAGAATGAGCAGTTCTTC	CASSDGGQNEQFF
TRBD2	TRBV29-1	TRBJ2-7	NA	TGCAGCGTCCCCGGGGGGGCCTACGAGCAGTACTTC	CSVPGGAYEQYF
NA	TRBV29-1	TRBJ2-5	NA	TGCAGCGTAGCGCCAGTGGAGGGCAGCCAAGAGACCCAGTACTTC	CSVAPVEGSQETQYF
NA	TRBV7-9	TRBJ1-1	once	TGTGCCAGCAGCTTAGCAAACTCAAGAGAAGCTTTCTTT	CASSLANSREAFF
NA	TRBV10-2	TRBJ1-5	NA	TGCGCCAGCAGTGAGTCGTTCTTACAGCCCCAGCATTTT	CASSESFLQPQHF
NA	TRBV7-3	TRBJ1-1	NA	TGTGCCAGCATTCGGGGCGTCAAGTACACTGAAGCTTTCTTT	CASIRGVKYTEAFF
NA	TRBV27	TRBJ2-1	few	TGTGCCAGCAGTCGAGGGGGGGGTTACAATGAGCAGTTCTTC	CASSRGGGYNEQFF
NA	TRBV16	TRBJ2-7	NA	TGTGCCAGCAGCCAATCCCTGGGGTCGGACTACGAGCAGTACTTC	CASSQSLGSDYEQYF
TRBD1	TRBV30	TRBJ2-7	few	TGTGCCTGGAGTACAAACAGGGGGCACGAGCAGTACTTC	CAWSTNRGHEQYF
NA	TRBV5-6	TRBJ2-7	NA	TGTGCCAGCAGCTTGGAGGGGTCTCACGAGCAGTACTTC	CASSLEGSHEQYF
TRBD1	TRBV29-1	TRBJ2-7	NA	TGCAGCGTTGAAGACTGGGGGACAGGGGCCTCCGAGCAGTACTTC	CSVEDWGTGASEQYF
TRBD2	TRBV7-8	TRBJ2-1	NA	TGTGCCAGCAACAAACCGGGGGGGCCTGACAATGAGCAGTTCTTC	CASNKPGGPDNEQFF
TRBD1	TRBV7-6	TRBJ2-5	NA	TGTGCCAGCAGCGCGGACAGGAGGGAGACCCAGTACTTC	CASSADRRETQYF
TRBD1	TRBV29-1	TRBJ1-1	few	TGCAGCGGGGACAGTCCCACTGAAGCTTTCTTT	CSGDSPTEAFF
NA	TRBV29-1	TRBJ2-1	NA	TGCAGCGTCTTGGAAAACAATGAGCAGTTCTTC	CSVLENNEQFF